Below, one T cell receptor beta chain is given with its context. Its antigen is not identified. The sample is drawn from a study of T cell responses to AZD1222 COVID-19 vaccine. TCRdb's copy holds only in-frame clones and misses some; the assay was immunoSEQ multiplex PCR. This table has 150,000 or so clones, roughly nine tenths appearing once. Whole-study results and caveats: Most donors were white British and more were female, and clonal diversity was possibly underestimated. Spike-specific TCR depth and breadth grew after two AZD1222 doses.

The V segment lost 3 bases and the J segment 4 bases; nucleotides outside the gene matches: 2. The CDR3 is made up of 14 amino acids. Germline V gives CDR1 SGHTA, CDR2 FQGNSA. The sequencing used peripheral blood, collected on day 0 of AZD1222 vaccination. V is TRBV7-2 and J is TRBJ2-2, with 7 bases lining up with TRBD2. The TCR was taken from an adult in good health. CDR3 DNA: TGTGCCAGCAGCTTGGGGGGGAGCACCGGGGAGCTGTTTTTT. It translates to CASSLGGSTGELFF.